Below, one T cell receptor (beta chain) is given with its context. Clones were read by immunoSEQ multiplex PCR, and TCRdb kept only the in-frame ones, dropping some. Here the sample spans 150,000 to 200,000 clones, about nine tenths being singletons. Germline values: CDR1 LGHNA, CDR2 YNFKEQ. The CDR3 consists of 15 residues. The germline V and J ends were trimmed by 1 base and 5 bases, with 14 bases remaining between them. The entry originates in a study of T cell responses to AZD1222 COVID-19 vaccine. This rearrangement joins TRBV4-2 to TRBJ2-5; no clear D. The receptor's source is an adult in good health. The sequences come from peripheral blood, collected on day 0 of AZD1222 vaccination. The CDR3: CASSQVPQRQETQYF. The CDR3 DNA reads TGTGCCAGCAGCCAAGTACCCCAGCGTCAGGAGACCCAGTACTTC.